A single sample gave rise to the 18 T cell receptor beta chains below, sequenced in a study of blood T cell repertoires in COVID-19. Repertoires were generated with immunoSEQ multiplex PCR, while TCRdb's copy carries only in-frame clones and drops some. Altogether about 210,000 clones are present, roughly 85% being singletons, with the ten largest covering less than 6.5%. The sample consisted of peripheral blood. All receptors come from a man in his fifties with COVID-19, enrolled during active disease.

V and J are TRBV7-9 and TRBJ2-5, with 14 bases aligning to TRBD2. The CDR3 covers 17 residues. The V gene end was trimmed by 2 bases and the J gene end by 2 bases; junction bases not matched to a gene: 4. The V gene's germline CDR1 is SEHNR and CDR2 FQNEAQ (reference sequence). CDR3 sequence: CASSLTGTSGGQETQYF. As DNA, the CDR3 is TGTGCCAGCAGCTTAACCGGGACTAGCGGGGGACAAGAGACCCAGTACTTC.

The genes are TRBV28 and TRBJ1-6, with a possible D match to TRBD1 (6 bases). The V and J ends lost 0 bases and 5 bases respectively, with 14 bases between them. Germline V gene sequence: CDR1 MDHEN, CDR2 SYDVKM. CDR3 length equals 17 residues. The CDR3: CASSLWGGGVDNSPLHF. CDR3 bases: TGTGCCAGCAGTTTATGGGGTGGGGGCGTCGATAATTCACCCCTCCACTTT. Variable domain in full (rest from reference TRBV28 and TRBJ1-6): DVKVTQSSRYLVKRTGEKVFLECVQDMDHENMFWYRQDPGLGLRLIYFSYDVKMKEKGDIPEGYSVSREKKERFSLILESASTNQTSMYLCASSLWGGGVDNSPLHFGNGTRLTVT.

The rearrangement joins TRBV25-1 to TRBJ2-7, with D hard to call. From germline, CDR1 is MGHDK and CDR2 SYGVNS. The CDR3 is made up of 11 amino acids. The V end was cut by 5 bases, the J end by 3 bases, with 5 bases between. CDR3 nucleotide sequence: TGTGCCAGCAGTTCTTACTACGAGCAGTACTTC. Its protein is CASSSYYEQYF.

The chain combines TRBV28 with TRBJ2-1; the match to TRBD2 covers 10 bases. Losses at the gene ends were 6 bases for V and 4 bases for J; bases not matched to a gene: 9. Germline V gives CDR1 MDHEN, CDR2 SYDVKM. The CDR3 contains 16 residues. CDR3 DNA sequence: TGTGCCAGCAGACTTCGGACTAGCGGAGCATACAATGAGCAGTTCTTC. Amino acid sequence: CASRLRTSGAYNEQFF.

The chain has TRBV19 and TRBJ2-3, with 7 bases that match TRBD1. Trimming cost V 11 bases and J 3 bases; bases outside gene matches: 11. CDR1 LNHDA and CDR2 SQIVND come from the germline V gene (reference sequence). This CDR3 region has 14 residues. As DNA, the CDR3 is TGTGCCGGCCGTCGACAGGGAGCTACAGATACGCAGTATTTT. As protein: CAGRRQGATDTQYF.

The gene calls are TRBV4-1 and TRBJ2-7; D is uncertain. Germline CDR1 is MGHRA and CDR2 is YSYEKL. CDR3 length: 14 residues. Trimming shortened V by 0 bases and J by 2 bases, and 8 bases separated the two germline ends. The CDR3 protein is CASSQDLKPYEQYF. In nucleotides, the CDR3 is TGCGCCAGCAGCCAAGATCTAAAACCCTACGAGCAGTACTTC.

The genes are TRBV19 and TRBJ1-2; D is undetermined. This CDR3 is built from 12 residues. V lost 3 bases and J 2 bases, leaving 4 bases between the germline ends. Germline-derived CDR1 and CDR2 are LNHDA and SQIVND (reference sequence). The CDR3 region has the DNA TGTGCCAGTAGTATGAGCAACTATGGCTACACCTTC. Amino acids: CASSMSNYGYTF. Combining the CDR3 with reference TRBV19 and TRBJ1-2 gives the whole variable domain DGGITQSPKYLFRKEGQNVTLSCEQNLNHDAMYWYRQDPGQGLRLIYYSQIVNDFQKGDIAEGYSVSREKKESFPLTVTSAQKNPTAFYLCASSMSNYGYTFGSGTRLTVV.

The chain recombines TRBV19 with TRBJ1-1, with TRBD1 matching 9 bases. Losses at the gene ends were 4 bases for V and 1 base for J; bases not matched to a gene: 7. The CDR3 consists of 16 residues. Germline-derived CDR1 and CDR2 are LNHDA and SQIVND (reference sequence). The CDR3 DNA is TGTGCCAGTAGTACGAGTACAGGGGGCTGGAACACTGAAGCTTTCTTT. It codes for CASSTSTGGWNTEAFF.

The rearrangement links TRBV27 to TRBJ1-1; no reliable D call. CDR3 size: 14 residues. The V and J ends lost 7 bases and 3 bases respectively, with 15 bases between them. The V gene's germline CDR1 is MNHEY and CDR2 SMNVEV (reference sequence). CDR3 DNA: TGTGCCAGCAATTCCGGGAACTCCTACACTGAAGCTTTCTTT. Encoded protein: CASNSGNSYTEAFF.

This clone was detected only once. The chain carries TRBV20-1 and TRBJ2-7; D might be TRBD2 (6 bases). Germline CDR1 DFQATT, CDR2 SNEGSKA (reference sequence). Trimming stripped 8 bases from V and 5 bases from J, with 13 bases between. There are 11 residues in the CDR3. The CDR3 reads CSTRSGHEQYF. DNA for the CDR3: TGCAGTACCCGTAGCGGACACGAGCAGTACTTC.

The chain's CDR3 is CASRYGAGEGYEQYF. CDR3 DNA: TGTGCCAGTAGATATGGGGCGGGAGAGGGCTACGAGCAGTACTTC. The rearrangement joins TRBV19 to TRBJ2-7; 7 bases line up with TRBD2. This CDR3 contains 15 residues. V lost 6 bases to trimming and J lost 3 bases; unmatched junction nucleotides: 11. CDR1 is LNHDA, CDR2 SQIVND, per germline (reference sequence).

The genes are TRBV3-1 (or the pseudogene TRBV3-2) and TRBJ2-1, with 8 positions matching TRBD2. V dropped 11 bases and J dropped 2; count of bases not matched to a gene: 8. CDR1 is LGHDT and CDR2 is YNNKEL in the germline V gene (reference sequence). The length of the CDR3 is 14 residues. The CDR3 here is CARRRGVAYNEQFF. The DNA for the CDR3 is TGTGCCCGCCGGCGGGGGGTGGCCTACAATGAGCAGTTCTTC.

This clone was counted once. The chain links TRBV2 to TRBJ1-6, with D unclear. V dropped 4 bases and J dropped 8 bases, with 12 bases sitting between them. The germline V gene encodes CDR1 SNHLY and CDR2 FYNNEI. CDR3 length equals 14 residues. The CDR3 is CASSVGQRDSPLHF. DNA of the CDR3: TGTGCCAGCAGTGTAGGCCAGAGGGATTCACCCCTCCACTTT.

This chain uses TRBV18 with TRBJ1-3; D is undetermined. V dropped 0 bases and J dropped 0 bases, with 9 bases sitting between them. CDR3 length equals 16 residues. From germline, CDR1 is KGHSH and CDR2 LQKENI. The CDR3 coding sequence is TGTGCCAGCTCACCACCAAACGCAGTCTCTGGAAACACCATATATTTT. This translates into CASSPPNAVSGNTIYF.

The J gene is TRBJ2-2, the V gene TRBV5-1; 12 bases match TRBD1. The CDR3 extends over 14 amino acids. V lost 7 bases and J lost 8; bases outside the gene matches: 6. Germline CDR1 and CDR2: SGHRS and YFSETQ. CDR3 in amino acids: CASGPGQGAGELFF. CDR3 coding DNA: TGCGCCAGCGGGCCGGGACAGGGGGCAGGGGAGCTGTTTTTT.

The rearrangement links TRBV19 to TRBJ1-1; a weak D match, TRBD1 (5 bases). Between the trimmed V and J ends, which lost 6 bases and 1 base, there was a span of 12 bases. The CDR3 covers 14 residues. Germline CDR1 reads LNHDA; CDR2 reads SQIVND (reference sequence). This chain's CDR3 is CASRLDTGNTEAFF. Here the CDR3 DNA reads TGTGCCAGTAGGCTGGACACAGGGAACACTGAAGCTTTCTTT.

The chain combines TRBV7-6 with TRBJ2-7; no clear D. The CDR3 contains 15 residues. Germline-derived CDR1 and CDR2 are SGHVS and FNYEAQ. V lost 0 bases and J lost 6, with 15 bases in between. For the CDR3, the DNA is TGTGCCAGCAGCTTAGCTGGTTACTTATGGTCCGAGCAGTACTTC. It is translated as CASSLAGYLWSEQYF.

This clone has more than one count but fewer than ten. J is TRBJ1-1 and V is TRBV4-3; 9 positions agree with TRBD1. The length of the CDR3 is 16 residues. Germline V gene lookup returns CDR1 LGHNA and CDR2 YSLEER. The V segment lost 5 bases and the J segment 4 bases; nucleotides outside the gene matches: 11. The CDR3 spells CASSKAAGTGSTEAFF. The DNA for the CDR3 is TGCGCCAGCAGCAAGGCAGCCGGGACAGGGAGCACTGAAGCTTTCTTT.